This T cell receptor (beta chain) was retrieved from a study of shared clonotypes between healthy human individuals. Study summary: Three plates were used per donor for CD4 naive, three for CD4 memory, two for CD8 naive and one for CD8 memory.

Profiled with immunoSEQ multiplex PCR; TCRdb holds only in-frame clones, not every one. The sample records over 950,000 clones, about 80% being singletons. This TCR was recovered from a man between 18 and 35 years old in good health. Some clones in this sample may be carry-over from other donors' samples. Sequenced: memory CD4+ T cells from PBMCs. The subset is: CD45RA-negative fraction.

The CDR3 spells CASSFQRAGDETQYF. As DNA, the CDR3 is TGTGCCAGCAGTTTCCAGCGGGCAGGGGACGAGACCCAGTACTTC. The chain links TRBV28 to TRBJ2-5; D may correspond to TRBD1 or TRBD2 (6 bases each). The CDR3 is 15 amino acids. Trimming stripped 3 bases from V and 5 bases from J, with 16 bases between. Germline assignment: CDR1 MDHEN and CDR2 SYDVKM.